This T cell receptor (beta chain) emerged from a study of cytomegalovirus exposure and HLA in healthy donors (dated by TCRdb to 2017 to 2019). Context from the whole study: According to an earlier analysis of 587 of the donors, about 179 million T cells yielded some 110 million unique TCR beta sequences and approximately 300 Gb of sequence data. Besides the first cohort of hundreds of subjects, a separate validation cohort made up of roughly 120 different subjects was used. HLA typing covered class I and class II loci at four-digit resolution. A later genetic analysis took genome-wide SNP genotypes for about 55% of the roughly 670 donors and used that subset as a discovery cohort. The study aimed to test whether signatures of past pathogen exposure could be identified by cataloging public T cell receptors. Alongside the repertoire data, information on donor age, sex, ethnicity and CMV serostatus was compiled. Of the approximately 370 genotyped donors, roughly 80% were placed in the genetic ancestry cluster associated with self-reported Caucasian donors. Rather than using new phenotypic data, the later analysis identified candidate immune exposures from TCR beta sequences and from how often those sequences occurred across donors. Every repertoire in the discovery cohort had been generated on one and the same sequencing platform. To study patterns of TCR occurrence, a later analysis re-analyzed previously published TCR beta repertoires from 666 donors and added high-resolution HLA genotyping. An earlier analysis of several hundred of the donors applied high-throughput TCR beta sequencing to assess whether each TCR beta V gene segment acted as functional or pseudogenic. The study combined high-throughput TCR immunosequencing, statistical association of individual TCRs with disease status, and machine learning to predict cytomegalovirus infection status. Roughly five DR-DQ haplotypes were handled as single units for association and clustering because linkage in the cohort was strong. The T cell repertoires of some 670 subjects were profiled by immunosequencing and related to cytomegalovirus serostatus. On average, around 240,000 unique TCR beta nucleotide sequences were sequenced per donor among some 430 genotyped donors of the cohort, with roughly 19% of those sequences being non-productive. An early release covering 550 to 650 HLA-typed donors comprised around 300 gigabases of sequencing data and approximately 85 million unique TCR sequences. Typing coverage differed by locus: A, B, C, DRB1 and DQB1 were typed in roughly 629-630 donors, DQA1 in roughly 510, DPA1 in 600 to 610, and DPB1 in 400 to 480.

The protocol used for the library was the immunoSEQ multiplex PCR assay. A mixture of 60 forward primers for TCR Vbeta segments and 13 reverse primers for TCR Jbeta segments was used in the multiplex PCR. Amplification of the CDR3 region of rearranged TCR beta genes was performed with a multiplex PCR assay on genomic DNA. The Illumina HiSeq System was used to sequence the amplified TCR beta libraries as 87-base-pair reads. As for the original processing: Across the 500 to 700 repertoires, a later analysis counted 78 million or so unique TCR beta chains, 9.5 million to 12 million of which were shared by at least two donors. A nearest-neighbor algorithm error-corrected the raw reads and collapsed the reads into unique sequences, merging closely related sequences to remove PCR and sequencing errors. Alignment of CDR3 sequences to IMGT reference sequences was used to assign V, D and J gene segments. For a sequence to be retained, at least a six-nucleotide match to both a V gene segment and a J gene segment was required. A rearrangement counted as productive if the CDR3 had no stop codons and remained in frame with V and J, and every other rearrangement counted as non-productive. Following IMGT convention, CDR3 was defined as the stretch from the second conserved V-encoded cysteine to the conserved J-encoded phenylalanine. The earlier analysis of fewer than 700 of the donors excluded sequences that lacked an unambiguous match to a single V gene segment. An earlier analysis of fewer than 750 of the donors classified V segments as functional when productive rearrangements were above 56.7% and as segregating when the standard deviation between donors was above 5%. A statistical classification framework was built for diagnosing cytomegalovirus status from the catalog of TCR beta chain sequences. In a later analysis, V and J genes were assigned by comparing TCR nucleotide sequences against IMGT/GENE-DB human TR gene sequences. The TCRdist pipeline was used in a later analysis to assign CDR3 sequences and most-parsimonious VDJ recombination scenarios. In a later analysis, each TCR beta chain was defined by its CDR3 amino acid sequence together with its V-gene family, and reads lacking a unique V-gene family were excluded. To address suspected cross-contamination and a sequencing artifact, a later analysis removed 592 highly shared, low-generation-probability nucleotide sequences. For each public chain, a later analysis derived a clonal expansion index from normalized ranks of inferred template counts within each repertoire. In a later analysis, generation probabilities were computed with a VDJ recombination model fitted to out-of-frame rearrangements, and the resulting probabilities were checked against IGoR. In a later analysis, hypergeometric tests were used to score TCR-TCR, TCR-HLA and TCR-CMV co-occurrence, with a repertoire-size bias correction applied to TCR pairs. A later analysis estimated false discovery rates by permuting HLA or CMV assignments 20 times. In a later analysis, co-occurring TCRs were grouped using DBSCAN, and TCRdist sequence similarity was added for clustering within HLA-allele-positive subsets. Co-occurrence clustering excluded repertoires with fewer than 30,000 or more than 120,000 public chains, plus five with anomalous nucleotide sharing. TCRdb stores this immuneACCESS table with in-frame sequences only. Part of the clones is absent; in the studies checked, under half of the shortfall reflects unresolved V genes, and no reason is known for the rest. That table is the source of V, J and clone size, and D and trimming were worked out from the DNA. The sample table records fewer than 200,000 clones; about 78% of these occur just once. In total, the top ten clones hold around 5.7% of the sample.

Overall study results and their limits: In an earlier analysis of about 550 of the donors, most TCR beta V segments were observed in productive rearrangements about 90% or about 30% of the time, broadly matching IMGT annotations. According to the authors, the approach could potentially be generalized to other disease states and immunological phenotypes. V-gene and J-gene trimming of TCR beta chains was associated with a missense DCLRE1C variant in a later genetic analysis, and the association was replicated in an independent cohort. The sequencing pipeline was judged likely to have produced a cluster of highly shared sequence variants as a technical artifact. A later analysis found that HLA-associated TCR beta chains were more clonally expanded and had lower generation probabilities than equally common non-associated chains. In a later analysis, several top co-occurrence clusters were reported to appear linked to parvovirus B19, influenza, CMV and Epstein-Barr virus. A further reported finding was that TCR beta sequences accurately predicted the HLA-A and HLA-B alleles for most subjects in the first cohort. In a later analysis, the rate of TCR association differed among HLA loci, with DRB1 alleles having the most associated TCRs and HLA-C alleles having the fewest. In this cohort, only TCR beta chains were sequenced, and detectable features were limited by the absence of alpha or paired-chain data. Cytomegalovirus status was reported to be diagnosed by the classifier with high specificity and sensitivity in both the original and validation cohorts. Some IMGT-functional V segments, including TRBV6-2 and TRBV6-3, could not be told apart with the 87-base-pair reads, so those segments were excluded. Because HLA typing was unavailable for some donors at each locus, only the typed subset was used in association tests. Immune exposure information for the cohort was limited to CMV serostatus. A later analysis associated 16,951 TCR beta sequences with specific HLA alleles at a false discovery rate of 0.05. The earlier analysis of almost 600 of the donors excluded fewer than 20 rarely observed V segments, including chromosome 9 orphons, because counts were too low. Most TCR sequences were seen in very few donors, while some public TCRs were found in many individuals. A later genetic analysis reported fewer N-insertions in productive TCRs among donors in an Asian-associated ancestry cluster than the approximately 670-donor mean. A few of the identified cytomegalovirus-associated TCR beta chains were confirmed in vitro to be specific for cytomegalovirus antigens. When HLA alleles, especially DR and DQ, strongly co-occurred, TCR associations were difficult to assign to individual alleles. In a later analysis, most CMV-associated TCR beta chains were found to appear HLA-restricted, with HLA associations seemingly driven largely by CMV exposure. In the study, 164 TCR beta chains were listed as associated with cytomegalovirus. Sequencing depth was assumed to be roughly uniform across donors in the presence/absence analyses, though that assumption may not hold. Correlated functional status among segregating V segments might reflect linkage disequilibrium, but an unknown experimental factor could not be ruled out.

The cohort comprised some 680 healthy bone marrow donors. At the time of sampling, every cohort member was nominally healthy, though immune exposures that went unrecorded were likely present. The donor tested CMV seronegative and was one of the 352 seronegative cohort members. A peripheral blood sample was provided by each donor, and peripheral blood mononuclear cells were used for TCR beta sequencing. Genomic DNA was extracted from the blood cell samples with the Qiagen DNeasy Blood Extraction Kit. Clipping removes 8 bases from V and 5 bases from J, with 4 as the unmatched junction base count. From the cysteine through the phenylalanine, the CDR3 covers 13 amino acids. Only CDR3 DNA remains: 39 bases, in frame from the first base. As to this clone: What antigen it recognizes has not been identified. There are no base qualities to consult, and no much larger clone falls within one base.

Input material: PBMCs. The V and J segments used are TRBV23-1 and TRBJ1-5, and 9 junctional nucleotides match TRBD1. TRBV23-1 is treated as an ORF (open reading frame) with a function not yet certain. This receptor was obtained from a man between 40 and 49 years old in good health and CMV-seronegative. The CDR3 amino acid sequence is: CASAGDRDQPQHF. Here is the DNA: TGCGCCAGCGCCGGGGACAGGGATCAGCCCCAGCATTTT.